Listed here are 15 T cell receptor beta chains from one sample, sequenced in a study of cytomegalovirus exposure and HLA in healthy donors. The PCR had 60 Vbeta and 13 Jbeta primers. TCRdb's copy holds only in-frame clones and misses some; the assay was immunoSEQ multiplex PCR. The table includes about 120,000 clones, about 70% detected once. Specimen: PBMCs. Receptors originate from a human donor in good health.

J is TRBJ1-6 and V is TRBV18; 7 bases are shared with TRBD1. V trimming: 5 bases; J trimming: 10 bases; junction bases outside the gene matches: 11. The CDR3 sequence is 15 residues long. CDR1 and CDR2 from the germline V gene are KGHSH and LQKENI. The CDR3 protein is CASSRDRDSDSPLHF. CDR3 DNA: TGTGCCAGCTCAAGAGACCGGGACAGTGACTCACCCCTCCACTTT. Complete variable domain (other parts from reference TRBV18 and TRBJ1-6): NAGVMQNPRHLVRRRGQEARLRCSPMKGHSHVYWYRQLPEEGLKFMVYLQKENIIDESGMPKERFSAEFPKEGPSILRIQQVVRGDSAAYFCASSRDRDSDSPLHFGNGTRLTVT.

The V and J genes are TRBV28 and TRBJ2-7; 9 positions agree with TRBD1. The CDR3 has 17 residues. Germline V lookup: CDR1 MDHEN, CDR2 SYDVKM. Losses at the gene ends were 3 bases for V and 4 bases for J; bases not matched to a gene: 13. The CDR3 protein is CASSLSLLQGATYEQYF. The CDR3 bases are TGTGCCAGCAGTTTGTCCCTACTACAGGGGGCAACGTACGAGCAGTACTTC.

The chain combines TRBV6-1 with TRBJ2-1; D unresolved. The V end was cut by 4 bases, the J end by 8 bases, with 6 bases between. This CDR3 is built from 11 residues. The germline V gene has CDR1 MNHNS and CDR2 SASEGT. CDR3 sequence reads: CASSVVYEQFF. The CDR3 DNA reads as TGTGCCAGCAGTGTAGTCTATGAGCAGTTCTTC.

This clone occurred a few times. The chain links TRBV5-4 to TRBJ2-5, with D perhaps matching TRBD1 (5 bases). V shed 0 bases and J shed 4 bases, with 10 bases lying between them. CDR3 length equals 14 residues. Germline values: CDR1 SGHNT, CDR2 YYREEE (reference sequence). CDR3 loop: CASSLDRRLETQYF. The CDR3, as DNA: TGTGCCAGCAGCTTGGACAGGAGACTAGAGACCCAGTACTTC.

V gene TRBV18 combines with J gene TRBJ2-1, with 8 positions matching TRBD1. Per germline, CDR1 KGHSH and CDR2 LQKENI. The V and J ends lost 0 bases and 6 bases, in that order; junction bases with no gene match: 10. The CDR3 is made up of 17 amino acids. CDR3 in DNA: TGTGCCAGCTCACCACCGGGCCCCGGCACAGGGGGCAATGAGCAGTTCTTC. Translated, it gives CASSPPGPGTGGNEQFF.

This rearrangement joins TRBV19 to TRBJ2-5, with 8 positions matching TRBD1. The CDR3 is 15 residues long. The J segment lost 0 bases and the V segment lost 6 bases, leaving 6 bases of the junction unmatched. Germline V lookup: CDR1 LNHDA, CDR2 SQIVND (reference sequence). Here the CDR3 DNA reads TGTGCCAGTAGGTCAGGGGGCTCGTACCAAGAGACCCAGTACTTC. Translated: CASRSGGSYQETQYF.

The chain combines TRBV14 with TRBJ2-7; a possible D gene is TRBD1 (5 bases). CDR1 is SGHDN and CDR2 is FVKESK in the germline V gene. This CDR3 comprises 15 residues. The V end was cut by 2 bases, the J end by 3 bases, with 14 bases between. CDR3 sequence (DNA): TGTGCCAGCAGCCAATATTCAGGGCTTAACTACGAGCAGTACTTC. The encoded protein is CASSQYSGLNYEQYF.

This sequence joins TRBV13 and TRBJ2-2; D perhaps matches TRBD1 (6 bases). Germline V CDR1 and CDR2: PRHDT, FYEKMQ (reference sequence). The V and J ends lost 5 bases and 6 bases respectively, with 13 bases between them. The CDR3 runs 14 residues. The CDR3 spells CASSGLRGSGELFF. CDR3 DNA: TGTGCCAGCAGCGGACTCAGGGGATCCGGGGAGCTGTTTTTT.

There are a few counts of this clone. Here the CDR3 reads CASSIGRVADTQYF. The DNA for the CDR3 is TGTGCCAGTAGTATTGGCAGGGTGGCAGATACGCAGTATTTT. V gene TRBV19 combines with J gene TRBJ2-3; possible D gene TRBD1, 5 bases. This CDR3 has 14 amino acids. Trimming took 3 bases from V and 4 from J, leaving 11 bases between them. Germline CDR1 reads LNHDA; CDR2 reads SQIVND (reference sequence).

This clone occurred a few times. A read error may account for a junction end that differs from germline. V and J are TRBV6-1 and TRBJ1-3; 7 bases are a match to TRBD1. Per the germline V gene, CDR1 is MNHNS and CDR2 is SASEGT. This CDR3 comprises 14 residues. The CDR3 sequence is CASSEDRGPFDGFF. CDR3 DNA: TGTGCCAGCAGTGAAGACAGGGGCCCCTTTGACGGATTTTTT.

This chain links TRBV30 with TRBJ1-2; 8 bases agree with TRBD1. The V and J ends lost 0 bases and 4 bases, in that order; junction bases with no gene match: 10. CDR1 and CDR2 from the germline V gene are GTSNPN and SVGIG (reference sequence). The CDR3 has 16 amino acids. The CDR3 is CAWSVQGATRSYGYTF. The CDR3 coding sequence is TGTGCCTGGAGTGTTCAGGGGGCAACTAGGTCCTATGGCTACACCTTC.

Comment on this clone: This specimen includes other DNA sequences encoding the same CDR3. CDR3 DNA sequence: TGCGCCAGCAATCGGGAGGGGAGCTCCTACGAGCAGTACTTC. It codes for CASNREGSSYEQYF. This sequence joins TRBV5-1 and TRBJ2-5, with 8 bases fitting TRBD2. The DNA end is more similar to TRBJ2-7, so the J call may be wrong. The CDR3 spans 14 residues. The V gene's germline CDR1 is SGHRS and CDR2 YFSETQ.

The chain employs TRBV18 and TRBJ1-1; D is unresolved. The CDR3 sequence is 16 residues long. Trimming removed 1 base from V and 8 bases from J, with 20 bases in between. The germline V gene has CDR1 KGHSH and CDR2 LQKENI. The DNA for the CDR3 is TGTGCCAGCTCACCACAGCCCCCAAAATTAAATCTCGAAGCTTTCTTT. Residues: CASSPQPPKLNLEAFF.

V gene TRBV6-1 combines with J gene TRBJ2-7, with a possible D match to TRBD2 (5 bases). Germline V gene sequence: CDR1 MNHNS, CDR2 SASEGT. Trimming removed 5 bases at V and 2 bases at J, with 10 bases between. The CDR3 length is 13 residues. The CDR3 DNA follows: TGTGCCAGCAGTAGGACTGGTCCCTACGAGCAGTACTTC. Amino acids: CASSRTGPYEQYF.

The chain uses TRBV5-5 and TRBJ2-1; 13 bases are shared with TRBD2. Germline lookup yields CDR1 SGHKS and CDR2 YYEKEE (reference sequence). V lost 4 bases and J lost 8; bases outside the gene matches: 6. The CDR3 sequence is 15 residues long. The CDR3 sequence is CASSAGLAGAYEQFF. Written as DNA, the CDR3 is TGTGCCAGCAGCGCCGGACTAGCGGGAGCCTATGAGCAGTTCTTC.